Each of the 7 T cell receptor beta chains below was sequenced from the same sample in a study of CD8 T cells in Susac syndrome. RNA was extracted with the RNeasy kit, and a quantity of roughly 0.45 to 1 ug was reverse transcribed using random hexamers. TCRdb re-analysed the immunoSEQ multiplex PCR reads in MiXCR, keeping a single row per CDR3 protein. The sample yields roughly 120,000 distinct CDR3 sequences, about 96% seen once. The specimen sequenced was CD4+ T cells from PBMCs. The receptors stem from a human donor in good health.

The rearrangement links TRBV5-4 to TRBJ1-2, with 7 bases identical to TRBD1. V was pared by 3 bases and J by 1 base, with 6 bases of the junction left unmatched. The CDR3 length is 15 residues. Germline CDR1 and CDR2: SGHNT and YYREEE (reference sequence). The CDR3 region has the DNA TGTGCCAGCAGCTCGATGGACAGGCATAACTATGGCTACACCTTC. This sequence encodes CASSSMDRHNYGYTF.

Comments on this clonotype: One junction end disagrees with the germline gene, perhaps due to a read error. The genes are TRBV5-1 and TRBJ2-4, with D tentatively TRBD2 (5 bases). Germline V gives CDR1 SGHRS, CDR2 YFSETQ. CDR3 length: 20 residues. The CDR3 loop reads CVSSLEAGVGPFIAKNIQYF. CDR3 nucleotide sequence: TGCGTCAGCAGCTTGGAGGCCGGGGTCGGACCCTTTATAGCCAAAAACATTCAGTACTTC. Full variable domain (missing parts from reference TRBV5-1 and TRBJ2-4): KAGVTQTPRYLIKTRGQQVTLSCSPISGHRSVSWYQQTPGQGLQFLFEYFSETQRNKGNFPGRFSGRQFSNSRSEMNVSTLELGDSALYLCVSSLEAGVGPFIAKNIQYFGAGTRLSVL.

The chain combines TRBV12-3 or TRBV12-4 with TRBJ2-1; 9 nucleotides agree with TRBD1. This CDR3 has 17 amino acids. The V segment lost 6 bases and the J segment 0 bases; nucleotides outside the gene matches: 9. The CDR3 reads CASSPGTGNPSYNEQFF. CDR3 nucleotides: TGTGCCAGCAGCCCAGGGACAGGGAATCCCTCCTACAATGAGCAGTTCTTC.

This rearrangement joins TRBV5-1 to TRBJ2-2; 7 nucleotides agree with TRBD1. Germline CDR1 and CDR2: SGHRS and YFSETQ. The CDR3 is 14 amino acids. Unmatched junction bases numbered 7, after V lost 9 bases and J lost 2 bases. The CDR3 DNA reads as TGCGCCACCGGGACAGACCCTAACACCGGGGAGCTGTTTTTT. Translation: CATGTDPNTGELFF.

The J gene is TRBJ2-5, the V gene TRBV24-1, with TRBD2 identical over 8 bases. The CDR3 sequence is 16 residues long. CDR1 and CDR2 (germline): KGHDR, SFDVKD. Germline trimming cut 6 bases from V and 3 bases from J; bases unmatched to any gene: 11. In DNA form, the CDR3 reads TGTGCCACCAGTATTGTGAGCGGGGGAGCCAAAGAGACCCAGTACTTC. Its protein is CATSIVSGGAKETQYF.

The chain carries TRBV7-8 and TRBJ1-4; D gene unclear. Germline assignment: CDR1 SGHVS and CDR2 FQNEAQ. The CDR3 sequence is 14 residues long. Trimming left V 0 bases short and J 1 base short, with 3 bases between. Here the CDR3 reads CASSLARTNEKLFF. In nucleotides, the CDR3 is TGTGCCAGCAGCTTAGCAAGAACTAATGAAAAACTGTTTTTT.

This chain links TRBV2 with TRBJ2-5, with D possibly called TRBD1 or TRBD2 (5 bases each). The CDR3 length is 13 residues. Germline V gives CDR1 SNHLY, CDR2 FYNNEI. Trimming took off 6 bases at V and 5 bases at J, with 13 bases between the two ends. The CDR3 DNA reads TGTGCCAGCAGGGGGGACGTCGCGGAGACCCAGTACTTC. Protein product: CASRGDVAETQYF.